The entry below gives a single T cell receptor (beta chain) sequence along with its context. The record originates from a study of blood T cell repertoires in COVID-19. Overall study context: Collection of acute and convalescent COVID-19 samples took place in the United States, Italy and Spain. The cDNA or gDNA used as material had been derived from T cells, B-cell-depleted T cells, or PBMCs.

Germline V lookup: CDR1 LGHDT, CDR2 YNNKEL (reference sequence). The V end lost 0 bases, the J end lost 4 bases, and 15 bases lay between the germline ends. The CDR3 extends over 16 amino acids. Original methodology: Amplification of reference gene primers provided the estimated nucleated cell counts. This table comes from immunoSEQ multiplex PCR, and its TCRdb copy is limited to in-frame clones, with some not included. From that table come the V and J calls and clone size; the DNA was used to work out D and trimming. The table shows 250,000 to 300,000 clones, with approximately 90% occurring only once.

The chain joins TRBV3-1 (or the pseudogene TRBV3-2) to TRBJ1-2; TRBD1 is a possible D gene (6 bases). Specimen: peripheral blood. The source of this sequence is a woman in her twenties or thirties who had recovered from COVID-19. The CDR3 spells CASSQDLGGRGYGYTF. The DNA for the CDR3 is TGTGCCAGCAGCCAAGATCTGGGGGGGCGCGGCTATGGCTACACCTTC.